A selection of T cell receptor beta chains follows, all from one sample in a study of blood T cell repertoires in COVID-19. Produced via immunoSEQ multiplex PCR; TCRdb's table is partial and in-frame only. In the table there are under 250,000 clones, just under 85% of which are singletons. Sequenced input: peripheral blood. All receptors come from a woman aged 45-60 years with active or convalescent COVID-19. The CDR3 runs from the conserved cysteine through the conserved F or W. Each record gives: J gene, CDR3 length, V gene, CDR3 protein.

TRBJ1-6	15	TRBV3-1/TRBV3-2	CASSQERGRNSPLHF
TRBJ2-3	15	TRBV30	CAWSRAGGPSDTQYF
TRBJ2-1	14	TRBV6-1	CASSDGTGVSEQFF
TRBJ1-2	13	TRBV11-2	CASREQGVDGYTF
TRBJ2-2	16	TRBV18	CASSPTPGWNTGELFF
TRBJ2-2	17	TRBV7-8	CASSLGLAGGFTGELFF
TRBJ1-5	14	TRBV29-1	CSVFPTGYDQPQHF
TRBJ2-5	13	TRBV12-3/TRBV12-4	CASSWTVQETQYF
TRBJ1-2	14	TRBV6-1	CASSEAPGDSGYTF
TRBJ1-6	13	TRBV6-5	CASSYSDSGTLHF
TRBJ2-1	15	TRBV6-1	CASSLLADHYNEQFF
TRBJ1-1	13	TRBV4-1	CATTDRGYTEAFF
TRBJ1-2	15	TRBV4-1	CASTRDRGTIYGYTF
TRBJ2-4	13	TRBV19	CASIFPLCNIQYF
TRBJ2-1	12	TRBV19	CASSVERNEQFF
TRBJ1-4	15	TRBV5-6	CASSFKASGIGKLFF
TRBJ2-1	15	TRBV9	CASSVAGERYNEQFF